This T cell receptor beta chain is from a study of OX40 agonist ivuxolimab in advanced cancers. Looking at the study overall: Three individuals attained partial responses, comprising one hepatocellular carcinoma case and two cutaneous melanoma cases. General observations from the study: On average, CD8+ T cells showed a greater number of expanded clones than CD4+.

The data were produced by immunoSEQ multiplex PCR, yet TCRdb's version contains in-frame clones alone and is incomplete. The table records 65,000 to 75,000 clones, about 85% of them present only once. In its sample, this clone was seen a few times. Its antigen remains unknown. V was trimmed by 0 bases and J by 5 bases, leaving 14 bases between them. Germline V lookup: CDR1 SGHRS, CDR2 YFSETQ. The CDR3 is made up of 16 amino acids. People who had autoimmune disease history or systemic immunosuppression were excluded. The sample consisted of CD4+ or CD8+ T cells sorted from blood, taken in a trial of the OX40 agonist ivuxolimab. The V and J genes are TRBV5-1 and TRBJ2-2, with D maybe TRBD1 (6 bases). The TCR originated in an adult with an advanced solid tumor such as melanoma, head and neck, liver or kidney cancer. DNA for the CDR3: TGCGCCAGCAGCTTGGAAGGGGGTACGTGGACCGGGGAGCTGTTTTTT. Translating gives CASSLEGGTWTGELFF.